A selection of T cell receptor beta chains follows, all from one sample in a study of blood T cell repertoires in COVID-19. Measured with immunoSEQ multiplex PCR; TCRdb has only the in-frame clones, and not every one. Of 250,000 to 300,000 clones in the sample, roughly 90% were seen once. The sample taken for sequencing was peripheral blood. Receptor source: an older woman with COVID-19, enrolled during active disease. CDR3s include the opening cysteine and the closing phenylalanine or tryptophan. D genes are given only for firm matches. Clone size is shown for a subset of rows, as once, few, many or a class of expanded clone.

D: TRBD1
J: TRBJ2-1
V: TRBV5-1
size: once
CDR3: CASRLRDSSYNEQFF
DNA: TGCGCCAGCAGGCTCCGGGACAGCTCCTACAATGAGCAGTTCTTC

D: NA
J: TRBJ1-1
V: TRBV9
size: once
CDR3: CASSVGGLAEAFF
DNA: TGTGCCAGCAGCGTTGGGGGACTAGCTGAAGCTTTCTTT

D: NA
J: TRBJ2-3
V: TRBV9
size: NA
CDR3: CASSVEKRVLGTQYF
DNA: TGTGCCAGCAGCGTAGAAAAGAGGGTCCTAGGTACGCAGTATTTT

D: NA
J: TRBJ1-2
V: TRBV3-1/TRBV3-2
size: NA
CDR3: CASSQDFGGVNYGYTF
DNA: TGTGCCAGCAGCCAAGATTTCGGGGGAGTTAACTATGGCTACACCTTC

D: NA
J: TRBJ2-2
V: TRBV12-3/TRBV12-4
size: once
CDR3: CASKSSDTGELFF
DNA: TGTGCCAGCAAGTCTAGCGACACCGGGGAGCTGTTTTTT

D: NA
J: TRBJ1-1
V: TRBV18
size: NA
CDR3: CASSLPVGGTEAFF
DNA: TGTGCCAGCTCCCTACCAGTCGGGGGCACTGAAGCTTTCTTT

D: TRBD1
J: TRBJ2-7
V: TRBV19
size: NA
CDR3: CASSPGQGRNDEQYF
DNA: TGTGCCAGTAGCCCGGGACAGGGGAGGAACGACGAGCAGTACTTC

D: NA
J: TRBJ1-1
V: TRBV6-6
size: NA
CDR3: CASSNGQRNTEAFF
DNA: TGTGCCAGCAGTAACGGACAGAGGAACACTGAAGCTTTCTTT

D: TRBD2
J: TRBJ2-7
V: TRBV5-8
size: few
CDR3: CASSGGRVLVAGNEQYF
DNA: TGTGCCAGCAGCGGAGGCAGGGTTTTGGTAGCGGGCAACGAGCAGTACTTC

D: TRBD2
J: TRBJ2-3
V: TRBV9
size: NA
CDR3: CASSATSGGHTDTQYF
DNA: TGTGCCAGCAGCGCGACTAGCGGGGGCCACACAGATACGCAGTATTTT

D: TRBD1
J: TRBJ2-7
V: TRBV18
size: NA
CDR3: CASSLRQGAGEQYF
DNA: TGTGCCAGCTCACTCCGACAGGGGGCGGGAGAGCAGTACTTC

D: TRBD1
J: TRBJ1-5
V: TRBV6-4
size: NA
CDR3: CASRTSGTGHQPQHF
DNA: TGTGCCAGCAGGACCTCCGGGACAGGACATCAGCCCCAGCATTTT

D: NA
J: TRBJ1-1
V: TRBV14
size: NA
CDR3: CASSQDNLSVKAFF
DNA: TGTGCCAGCAGCCAAGATAACCTTAGCGTGAAAGCTTTCTTT

D: NA
J: TRBJ2-1
V: TRBV6-4
size: NA
CDR3: CASSDSQGSYNEQFF
DNA: TGTGCCAGCAGTGACTCCCAGGGGTCCTACAATGAGCAGTTCTTC

D: TRBD2
J: TRBJ2-3
V: TRBV7-2
size: NA
CDR3: CASSPMTSGWTDTQYF
DNA: TGTGCCAGCAGCCCTATGACTAGCGGGTGGACAGATACGCAGTATTTT

D: TRBD1
J: TRBJ2-5
V: TRBV6-5
size: NA
CDR3: CASGQGPMETQYF
DNA: TGTGCCAGCGGACAGGGTCCGATGGAGACCCAGTACTTC

D: NA
J: TRBJ2-7
V: TRBV28
size: NA
CDR3: CASSLFYEQYF
DNA: TGTGCCAGCAGCCTTTTCTACGAGCAGTACTTC

D: TRBD1
J: TRBJ2-3
V: TRBV6-2/TRBV6-3
size: few
CDR3: CASSGTGLDTQYF
DNA: TGTGCCAGCAGTGGGACAGGCTTAGATACGCAGTATTTT

D: TRBD1
J: TRBJ1-2
V: TRBV27
size: NA
CDR3: CASSSTGQGRVYGYTF
DNA: TGTGCCAGCAGTTCGACTGGACAGGGACGGGTATATGGCTACACCTTC

D: NA
J: TRBJ2-1
V: TRBV5-6
size: NA
CDR3: CASSLAVDYRVDEQFF
DNA: TGTGCCAGCAGCTTGGCCGTTGACTACCGCGTTGATGAGCAGTTCTTC

D: TRBD2
J: TRBJ2-3
V: TRBV11-2
size: NA
CDR3: CASSFGWTSGGTDTQYF
DNA: TGTGCCAGCAGCTTTGGGTGGACTAGCGGGGGGACAGATACGCAGTATTTT

D: TRBD1
J: TRBJ2-2
V: TRBV9
size: NA
CDR3: CASSSGQGVAGELFF
DNA: TGTGCCAGCAGCTCCGGACAGGGGGTTGCCGGGGAGCTGTTTTTT

D: TRBD1
J: TRBJ1-2
V: TRBV6-2/TRBV6-3
size: NA
CDR3: CASSGDRGRLSGGYTF
DNA: TGTGCCAGCAGTGGGGACAGGGGGCGTCTCTCCGGTGGCTACACCTTC

D: NA
J: TRBJ1-1
V: TRBV14
size: once
CDR3: CASSLHTLNTEAFF
DNA: TGTGCCAGCAGCCTTCACACCCTGAACACTGAAGCTTTCTTT

D: TRBD1
J: TRBJ1-1
V: TRBV18
size: NA
CDR3: CASSLDGQGRTEAFF
DNA: TGTGCCAGCTCACTGGACGGACAGGGGAGGACTGAAGCTTTCTTT

D: TRBD1
J: TRBJ1-1
V: TRBV19
size: NA
CDR3: CASSSSIAGTAGPRIGEAFF
DNA: TGTGCCAGTAGTTCCTCAATTGCCGGGACAGCTGGTCCAAGGATTGGTGAAGCTTTCTTT

D: NA
J: TRBJ1-1
V: TRBV27
size: NA
CDR3: CASTFRRGPNTEAFF
DNA: TGTGCCAGCACGTTTCGCAGGGGCCCGAACACTGAAGCTTTCTTT

D: TRBD1
J: TRBJ2-7
V: TRBV5-1
size: NA
CDR3: CASTNHRGSYEQYF
DNA: TGCGCCAGCACCAACCACAGGGGATCCTACGAGCAGTACTTC

D: NA
J: TRBJ1-1
V: TRBV27
size: NA
CDR3: CASSLRSGHTEAFF
DNA: TGTGCCAGCAGTCTAAGGTCAGGGCATACTGAAGCTTTCTTT

D: TRBD2
J: TRBJ2-1
V: TRBV7-2
size: NA
CDR3: CASSLRGEGYNEQFF
DNA: TGTGCCAGCAGCTTACGGGGGGAAGGGTACAATGAGCAGTTCTTC

D: NA
J: TRBJ1-1
V: TRBV9
size: NA
CDR3: CASSPRTATEAFF
DNA: TGTGCCAGCAGCCCGCGGACAGCCACTGAAGCTTTCTTT

D: TRBD1
J: TRBJ1-1
V: TRBV10-2
size: NA
CDR3: CASSVRQGNAAEAFF
DNA: TGCGCCAGCAGTGTACGACAGGGGAACGCGGCTGAAGCTTTCTTT

D: NA
J: TRBJ2-3
V: TRBV11-3
size: NA
CDR3: CASSPSRGTDTQYF
DNA: TGTGCCAGCAGCCCTTCTCGGGGCACAGATACGCAGTATTTT

D: TRBD1
J: TRBJ1-1
V: TRBV9
size: once
CDR3: CASSGRGTGTTRSDTEAFF
DNA: TGTGCCAGCAGCGGTAGGGGGACAGGCACAACACGATCGGACACTGAAGCTTTCTTT

D: TRBD2
J: TRBJ2-7
V: TRBV18
size: NA
CDR3: CASSRSGGKFYEQYF
DNA: TGTGCCAGCTCACGTAGCGGGGGGAAATTCTACGAGCAGTACTTC

D: NA
J: TRBJ1-2
V: TRBV12-3/TRBV12-4
size: NA
CDR3: CASSTTGYGYTF
DNA: TGTGCCAGCAGTACGACAGGCTATGGCTACACCTTC

D: NA
J: TRBJ2-7
V: TRBV5-6
size: NA
CDR3: CASSLNSAFYEQYF
DNA: TGTGCCAGCAGCTTGAACTCCGCGTTCTACGAGCAGTACTTC